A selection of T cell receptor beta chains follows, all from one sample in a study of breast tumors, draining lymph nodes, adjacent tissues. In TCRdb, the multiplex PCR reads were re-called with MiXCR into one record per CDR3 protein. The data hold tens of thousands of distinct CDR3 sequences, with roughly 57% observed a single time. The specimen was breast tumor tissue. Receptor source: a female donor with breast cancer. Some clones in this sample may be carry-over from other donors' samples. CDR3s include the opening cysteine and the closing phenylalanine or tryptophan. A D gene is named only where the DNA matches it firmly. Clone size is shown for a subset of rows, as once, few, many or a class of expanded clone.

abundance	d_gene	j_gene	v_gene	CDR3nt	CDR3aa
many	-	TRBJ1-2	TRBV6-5	TGTGCCAGCAGTACAGGGTTTGGCTACACCTTC	CASSTGFGYTF
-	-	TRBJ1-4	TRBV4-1	TGCGCCAGCAGCCCAGCCCCGCCTAGGAGGTTGAATGAAAAACTGTTTTTT	CASSPAPPRRLNEKLFF
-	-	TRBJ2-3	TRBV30	TGTGCCTGGAGTGTAGGGGGGCCCACAGATACGCAGTATTTT	CAWSVGGPTDTQYF
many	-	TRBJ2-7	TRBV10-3	TGTGCCATCAGTGAGTCGCCCTGGGACACCACCTACGAGCAGTACTTC	CAISESPWDTTYEQYF
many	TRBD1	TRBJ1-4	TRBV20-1	TGCAGTGCCCCCTCGGCGACAGGGGGCAATGAAAAACTGTTTTTT	CSAPSATGGNEKLFF
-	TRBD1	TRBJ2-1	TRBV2	TGTGCCAGCACACGAACAGGGGCATACAATGAGCAGTTCTTC	CASTRTGAYNEQFF
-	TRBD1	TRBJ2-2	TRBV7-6	TGTGCCAGCAGCTTGGGACAGGGGGACACCGGGGAGCTGTTTTTT	CASSLGQGDTGELFF
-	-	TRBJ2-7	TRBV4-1	TGCGCCAGCAATCTGTCTTCTCCCGACCACTACGAGCAGTACTTC	CASNLSSPDHYEQYF
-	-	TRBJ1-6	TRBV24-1	TGTGCCACCAGTGAGGGGGGGAGTTCACCCCTCCACTTT	CATSEGGSSPLHF
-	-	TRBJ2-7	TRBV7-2	TGTGCCAGCAGCTTCCTATTGGGGAGGGAGCAGTACTTC	CASSFLLGREQYF
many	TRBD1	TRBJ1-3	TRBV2	TGTGCCAGCTTAAAACCCCTGAAATCGACAGGGATGAACACCATATATTTT	CASLKPLKSTGMNTIYF
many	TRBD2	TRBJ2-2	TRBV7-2	TGTGCCAGCAGCGTGAGACTAGCGGGTGACCCTCCGAACACCGGGGAGCTGTTTTTT	CASSVRLAGDPPNTGELFF
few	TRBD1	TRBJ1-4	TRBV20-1	TGCAGTGCCATCGGACAGGGAGTGATTGAGTTTTTT	CSAIGQGVIEFF
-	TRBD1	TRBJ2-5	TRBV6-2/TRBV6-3	TGTGCCAGCACCGGGCCCCGGGACAGACAAGAGACCCAGTACTTC	CASTGPRDRQETQYF
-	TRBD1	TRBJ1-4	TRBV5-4	TGTGCCAGCAGCTTGGACAGGGGGCTTAATGAAAAACTGTTTTTT	CASSLDRGLNEKLFF
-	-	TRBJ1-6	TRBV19	TGTGCCAGTAGTACGGCGACGGGGGGATCACCCCTCCACTTT	CASSTATGGSPLHF
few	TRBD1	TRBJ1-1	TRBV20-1	TGCAGTGCTGGGACAGGGGGCACTGAAGCTTTCTTT	CSAGTGGTEAFF
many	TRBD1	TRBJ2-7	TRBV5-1	TGCGCCAGCAGCTTGGCCTTCGTCGGGACAGGGGCCTACGAGCAGTACTTC	CASSLAFVGTGAYEQYF
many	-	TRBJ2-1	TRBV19	TGTGCCAGTAGCACTCTTCTCAGGGGAAGATCCTACAATGAGCAGTCCTTC	CASSTLLRGRSYNEQSF
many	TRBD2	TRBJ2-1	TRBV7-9	TGTGCCAGCAGCGTCGATGCGGCTAGCGGCCTTCTCAGCTCCTACAATGAGCAGTTCTTC	CASSVDAASGLLSSYNEQFF
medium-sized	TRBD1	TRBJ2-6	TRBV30	TGTGCCTGGAGTGCGCCCGGGACAGGGCCTGGGGCCAACGTCCTGACTTTC	CAWSAPGTGPGANVLTF
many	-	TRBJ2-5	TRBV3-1	TGTGCCAGCATCTCAGAAAGAGGGACCCAGTACTTC	CASISERGTQYF
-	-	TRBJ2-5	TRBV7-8	TGTGCCAGCAGCTCCAGCGGGCCCAGCCAAGAGACCCAGTACTTC	CASSSSGPSQETQYF